The 17 T cell receptor beta chains listed next were all sequenced from one sample in a study of cytomegalovirus exposure and HLA in healthy donors. Primers included in the PCR were 60 Vbeta and 13 Jbeta primers. TCRdb keeps only in-frame clones here, not all; method: immunoSEQ multiplex PCR. The sample holds roughly 200,000 clones, about 78% seen once. The sequencing sample was made of PBMCs. These receptor sequences come from a woman aged 25 to 39 in good health and CMV-seronegative.

The chain has TRBV10-2 and TRBJ2-3, with D possibly matching TRBD2 (5 bases). The CDR3 has 15 residues. V shed 6 bases and J shed 0 bases, with 13 bases lying between them. The V gene's germline CDR1 is WSHSY and CDR2 SAAADI. CDR3 sequence: CASSLDWISTDTQYF. CDR3 sequence (DNA): TGCGCCAGCAGCCTGGACTGGATCAGCACAGATACGCAGTATTTT.

In this sample, this clone turned up a few times. The J gene is TRBJ2-7, the V gene TRBV27, with D perhaps matching TRBD1 (5 bases). This CDR3 has 14 amino acids. Germline CDR1 reads MNHEY; CDR2 reads SMNVEV (reference sequence). V lost 1 base and J lost 2, with 9 bases in between. CDR3 region: CASSLYRTTYEQYF. The CDR3 DNA reads as TGTGCCAGCAGTTTATACAGGACCACCTACGAGCAGTACTTC.

The CDR3 bases are TGTGCCAGTAGCTATCAGACTTCTAACTATGGCTACACCTTC. Amino acids: CASSYQTSNYGYTF. V and J are TRBV19 and TRBJ1-2; D gene ambiguous. The CDR3 is 14 residues long. V was cut by 6 bases and J by 0 bases, with 11 bases left in between. Germline V gene lookup returns CDR1 LNHDA and CDR2 SQIVND (reference sequence).

The V call is TRBV28, the J call TRBJ2-7, with 12 bases that match TRBD2. CDR1 is MDHEN, CDR2 SYDVKM, per germline. V was pared by 5 bases and J by 0 bases, with 8 bases of the junction left unmatched. This CDR3 contains 17 residues. The CDR3 DNA sequence: TGTGCCAGCAGTCCTGAAGGGACTAGCGGGTACTCCTACGAGCAGTACTTC. It is translated as CASSPEGTSGYSYEQYF. Full variable domain (missing parts from reference TRBV28 and TRBJ2-7): DVKVTQSSRYLVKRTGEKVFLECVQDMDHENMFWYRQDPGLGLRLIYFSYDVKMKEKGDIPEGYSVSREKKERFSLILESASTNQTSMYLCASSPEGTSGYSYEQYFGPGTRLTVT.

The genes are TRBV29-1 and TRBJ1-1, with TRBD1 matching over 7 bases. CDR3 length: 12 amino acids. Germline V gene sequence: CDR1 SQVTM, CDR2 ANQGSEA. J lost 7 bases, V lost 7 bases, and 9 bases had no gene match. In DNA, the CDR3 is TGCAGCGCCGGGAGGGGGCAGGGTGAAGCTTTCTTT. As protein: CSAGRGQGEAFF.

The chain combines TRBV5-4 with TRBJ2-5, with 8 bases identical to TRBD2. CDR3 length: 16 residues. Germline V gives CDR1 SGHNT, CDR2 YYREEE (reference sequence). V was clipped by 4 bases and J by 2 bases; unmatched bases: 10. The CDR3 reads CASSPSVAGRQETQYF. The CDR3 region has the DNA TGTGCCAGCAGCCCCTCGGTAGCGGGGAGGCAAGAGACCCAGTACTTC.

The V call is TRBV28, the J call TRBJ2-1; 7 nucleotides align to TRBD2. The CDR3 spans 19 residues. CDR1 and CDR2 from the germline V gene are MDHEN and SYDVKM. The V segment lost 1 base and the J segment 0 bases; nucleotides outside the gene matches: 12. CDR3 sequence: CASSLFYLGEGSSYNEQFF. The CDR3 nucleotides are TGTGCCAGCAGTTTATTTTATCTCGGGGAGGGGAGCTCCTACAATGAGCAGTTCTTC.

The genes are TRBV7-3 and TRBJ2-1, with 11 bases fitting TRBD1. Germline CDR1 is SGHTA and CDR2 is FQGTGA. The CDR3 has 14 residues. The junction had 5 bases not matched to a gene; V was cut back by 5 bases and J by 8 bases. The CDR3 DNA is TGTGCCAGCAGCCAGCGGACAGGGGGCGATGAGCAGTTCTTC. Protein product: CASSQRTGGDEQFF.

Points on this clone: A read error may account for a junction end that differs from germline. This chain joins TRBV7-9 and TRBJ1-2, with TRBD1 identical over 11 bases. Germline CDR1 and CDR2: SEHNR and FQNEAQ (reference sequence). The CDR3 loop spans 16 amino acids. For the CDR3, the DNA is TGTGCCAGCAGCTTAGGGGGAGTGGGACAGGGGGATGGCTACCCCTTC. Translating gives CASSLGGVGQGDGYPF.

The chain combines TRBV18 with TRBJ2-5; a weak D match, TRBD1 (6 bases). Trimming removed 3 bases at V and 4 bases at J, with 12 bases between. The CDR3 covers 14 residues. CDR1 KGHSH and CDR2 LQKENI come from the germline V gene. CDR3 region: CASSPIAGAETQYF. The CDR3 DNA is TGTGCCAGCTCACCGATTGCAGGGGCAGAGACCCAGTACTTC.

The J gene is TRBJ2-3, the V gene TRBV25-1; weak D call: TRBD1 (6 bases). The CDR3 runs to 15 residues. Germline values: CDR1 MGHDK, CDR2 SYGVNS. Between the trimmed V and J ends, which lost 2 bases and 2 bases, there was a span of 11 bases. DNA for the CDR3: TGTGCCAGCAGTGAAACCGACAGGCCCACAGATACGCAGTATTTT. Residues: CASSETDRPTDTQYF.

The chain employs TRBV7-3 and TRBJ1-2, with 8 bases fitting TRBD1. CDR3 length: 15 residues. After removal of 2 bases from V and 2 bases from J, the junction contained 4 bases not matched to a gene. Germline-derived CDR1 and CDR2 are SGHTA and FQGTGA. CDR3 region: CASSLGQGSNYGYTF. In nucleotides, the CDR3 is TGTGCCAGCAGCTTAGGACAGGGCTCCAACTATGGCTACACCTTC. Drawing the rest from reference TRBV7-3 and TRBJ1-2, the complete variable domain is GAGVSQTPSNKVTEKGKYVELRCDPISGHTALYWYRQSLGQGPEFLIYFQGTGAADDSGLPNDRFFAVRPEGSVSTLKIQRTERGDSAVYLCASSLGQGSNYGYTFGSGTRLTVV.

Details on this clone: One junction end disagrees with the germline gene, perhaps due to a read error. This chain connects TRBV7-9 to TRBJ2-5; a possible D gene is TRBD2 (5 bases). Germline V CDR1 and CDR2: SEHNR, FQNEAQ (reference sequence). The CDR3 totals 12 residues. This chain's CDR3 is CSSSQEGETQYF. CDR3 nucleotide sequence: TGTTCCAGCAGTCAAGAGGGTGAGACCCAGTACTTC.

The gene calls are TRBV2 and TRBJ1-5; 10 bases are a match to TRBD1. V shed 8 bases and J 3 bases; nucleotides not matched to a gene: 7. Germline CDR1 is SNHLY and CDR2 is FYNNEI. CDR3 size: 15 residues. The CDR3 coding sequence is TGTGCCAGCGAAGACAGGGGGCCTGTCAATCAGCCCCAGCATTTT. It specifies CASEDRGPVNQPQHF. The full variable domain, completed using reference TRBV2 and TRBJ1-5, is EPEVTQTPSHQVTQMGQEVILRCVPISNHLYFYWYRQILGQKVEFLVSFYNNEISEKSEIFDDQFSVERPDGSNFTLKIRSTKLEDSAMYFCASEDRGPVNQPQHFGDGTRLSIL.

The V and J genes are TRBV5-1 and TRBJ2-7; D is unresolved. This CDR3 is 15 amino acids long. Trimming pared 4 bases from V and 0 bases from J, leaving 14 bases between. Germline loops: CDR1 SGHRS, CDR2 YFSETQ. CDR3 in DNA: TGCGCCAGCAGCGTGGCTCAGGCGAGCTCCTACGAGCAGTACTTC. Its translation is CASSVAQASSYEQYF.

This clone was counted between two and nine times. This CDR3 reads CASSRLAGGLYNEQFF. CDR3 DNA sequence: TGCGCCAGCAGCCGATTAGCGGGAGGGCTCTACAATGAGCAGTTCTTC. The rearrangement joins TRBV5-1 to TRBJ2-1, with 11 bases aligning to TRBD2. Germline assignment: CDR1 SGHRS and CDR2 YFSETQ. Trimming took 4 bases from V and 3 from J; bases not matched to a gene: 6. The CDR3 sequence is 16 residues long.

The chain joins TRBV5-1 to TRBJ1-1; D is ambiguous. V was trimmed by 2 bases and J by 0 bases, leaving 8 bases between them. The germline V gene has CDR1 SGHRS and CDR2 YFSETQ. The CDR3 runs to 14 residues. This CDR3 is CASSFNSLNTEAFF. CDR3 bases: TGCGCCAGCAGCTTCAACAGCTTGAACACTGAAGCTTTCTTT.